Presented here are 30 T cell receptor beta chains from one specimen sequenced in a study of graft-versus-host responses after intestinal transplantation. Their specific antigens are unknown. Profiled with immunoSEQ multiplex PCR; TCRdb holds only in-frame clones, not every one. The sample includes about 130,000 clones, 90% to 95% of them seen just once. The sequencing used unstimulated CD4+ T cells sorted from spleen or lymph node cells, collected before intestinal transplant. The receptors derive from a human donor who received an intestinal transplant.

Remarks on this clone: The identical CDR3 is also encoded by other nucleotide sequences in the sample. This chain connects TRBV7-2 to TRBJ1-6; D is uncertain. This CDR3 is 15 amino acids long. CDR1 and CDR2 (germline): SGHTA, FQGNSA. V was shortened by 1 base and J by 2 bases, with 6 bases between the two germline ends. CDR3 coding DNA: TGTGCCAGCAGCTTAGGGGTTACCTATAATTCACCCCTCCACTTT. Translation: CASSLGVTYNSPLHF.

The gene calls are TRBV10-3 and TRBJ1-3; TRBD1 is a possible D gene (6 bases). Trimming removed 2 bases at V and 3 bases at J, with 8 bases between. The CDR3 sequence is 14 residues long. Germline CDR1 ENHRY, CDR2 SYGVKD. The CDR3 sequence: CAISENRDGNTIYF. CDR3 sequence (DNA): TGTGCCATCAGTGAGAACAGGGATGGAAACACCATATATTTT.

J is TRBJ2-5 and V is TRBV2, with 10 bases that match TRBD2. The CDR3 consists of 14 residues. Germline V gene data show CDR1 as SNHLY and CDR2 as FYNNEI. Trimming removed 11 bases from V and 2 bases from J; junction bases left unmatched: 8. CDR3 DNA sequence: TGTGCCGGCAAAACTAGCGGGGATCAAGAGACCCAGTACTTC. As protein: CAGKTSGDQETQYF.

This clone was detected a few times. The chain joins TRBV6-5 to TRBJ1-1; no reliable D call. The CDR3 extends over 15 amino acids. Trimming stripped 0 bases from V and 5 bases from J, with 13 bases between. Germline V gene lookup returns CDR1 MNHEY and CDR2 SVGAGI. The CDR3 is CASSYSTIRETEAFF. CDR3 coding DNA: TGTGCCAGCAGTTACTCGACCATACGGGAGACTGAAGCTTTCTTT.

The V call is TRBV10-3, the J call TRBJ1-2, with D hard to call. The CDR3 loop spans 10 amino acids. Germline values: CDR1 ENHRY, CDR2 SYGVKD. Deletions cut 10 bases from V and 3 bases from J, with 6 bases between. CDR3 sequence: CATRDYGYTF. DNA for the CDR3: TGTGCCACACGAGACTATGGCTACACCTTC.

The chain is built from TRBV6-6 and TRBJ1-4; 7 bases align to TRBD1. Looked up from germline, CDR1 is MNHNY and CDR2 is SVGAGI (reference sequence). V was pared by 5 bases and J by 4 bases, with 4 bases of the junction left unmatched. This CDR3 has 14 residues. In DNA, the CDR3 is TGTGCCAGCAGTCCGGGACAGAGTAATGAAAAACTGTTTTTT. Translated: CASSPGQSNEKLFF.

This chain joins TRBV2 and TRBJ1-1; D may be TRBD1 (5 bases). The CDR3 spans 11 residues. Trimming stripped 6 bases from V and 10 bases from J, with 12 bases between. Per germline, CDR1 SNHLY and CDR2 FYNNEI. As DNA, the CDR3 is TGTGCCAGCAGGGGGAACGACAGAGCTTTCTTT. Its translation is CASRGNDRAFF.

CDR3 region: CASSGAGILNTEAFF. The DNA for the CDR3 is TGTGCCAGCAGTGGGGCAGGCATTTTGAACACTGAAGCTTTCTTT. V usage is TRBV2 and J usage is TRBJ1-1; D remains unclear. There are 15 residues in the CDR3. Germline CDR1 SNHLY, CDR2 FYNNEI. With 4 bases removed from V and 0 bases from J, the gap between germline ends came to 12 bases.

V is TRBV12-1 and J is TRBJ2-1; TRBD2 reflects the table's D call only, with no check against the DNA. TRBV12-1 has pseudogene status. The CDR3 spans 15 residues. For the CDR3, the DNA is TGTGCCAGCAGCGCCGGGGAGCGGGAGGGCAATGAGCAGTTCTTC. The encoded protein is CASSAGEREGNEQFF.

The chain joins TRBV13 to TRBJ2-7; D may be TRBD2 (6 bases). V lost 5 bases and J lost 5, with 25 bases in between. The CDR3 runs to 17 residues. Germline lookup yields CDR1 PRHDT and CDR2 FYEKMQ (reference sequence). The CDR3, as DNA: TGTGCCAGCAGCATCAAAAGGAGTTGGGGGGTCCTAGACGAGCAGTACTTC. Translated: CASSIKRSWGVLDEQYF.

The V gene is TRBV19, the J gene TRBJ1-1; TRBD1 agrees at 10 bases. This CDR3 has 18 amino acids. V lost 4 bases to trimming and J lost 4 bases; unmatched junction nucleotides: 15. Per germline, CDR1 LNHDA and CDR2 SQIVND (reference sequence). CDR3 sequence (DNA): TGTGCCAGTAGTAGACACCCCCCGGACAGGGGGATGTTCACTGAAGCTTTCTTT. Translated, it gives CASSRHPPDRGMFTEAFF.

The V gene is TRBV7-8, the J gene TRBJ1-6, with D possibly TRBD1 on 5 matching bases. Deletions cut 2 bases from V and 7 bases from J, with 9 bases between. The germline CDR1 and CDR2 sequences are SGHVS and FQNEAQ. This CDR3 comprises 14 residues. In nucleotides, the CDR3 is TGTGCCAGCAGCTTACCCCAGGGAAATTCACCCCTCCACTTT. Translating gives CASSLPQGNSPLHF. The full variable domain, its missing parts supplied by reference TRBV7-8 and TRBJ1-6, is GAGVSQSPRYKVAKRGQDVALRCDPISGHVSLFWYQQALGQGPEFLTYFQNEAQLDKSGLPSDRFFAERPEGSVSTLKIQRTQQEDSAVYLCASSLPQGNSPLHFGNGTRLTVT.

This rearrangement joins TRBV5-1 to TRBJ2-5; D is perhaps TRBD1 or TRBD2 (5 bases each). This CDR3 has 15 amino acids. Germline CDR1 SGHRS, CDR2 YFSETQ. V lost 1 base and J 1 base, leaving 11 bases between the germline ends. The CDR3, as DNA: TGCGCCAGCAGCTTGTCCGGGACGGGCCAAGAGACCCAGTACTTC. This encodes CASSLSGTGQETQYF. The full variable domain, its missing parts supplied by reference TRBV5-1 and TRBJ2-5, is KAGVTQTPRYLIKTRGQQVTLSCSPISGHRSVSWYQQTPGQGLQFLFEYFSETQRNKGNFPGRFSGRQFSNSRSEMNVSTLELGDSALYLCASSLSGTGQETQYFGPGTRLLVL.

This chain connects TRBV9 to TRBJ1-5; D is possibly TRBD1 (6 bases). The CDR3 is made up of 13 amino acids. Germline-derived CDR1 and CDR2 are SGDLS and YYNGEE. The germline V and J ends were trimmed by 4 bases and 9 bases, with 14 bases remaining between them. CDR3: CASSRLGDTPQHF. The CDR3 region has the DNA TGTGCCAGCAGCCGCCTGGGGGACACGCCCCAGCATTTT.

This rearrangement joins TRBV29-1 to TRBJ2-3; D possibly uses TRBD1 or TRBD2 (6 bases each). The CDR3 totals 12 residues. The germline CDR1 and CDR2 sequences are SQVTM and ANQGSEA. Trimming pared 3 bases from V and 6 bases from J, leaving 10 bases between. DNA of the CDR3: TGCAGCGTTGACCCGGGGGCCGATACGCAGTATTTT. Protein product: CSVDPGADTQYF.

J is TRBJ2-7 and V is TRBV4-2; 12 bases map to TRBD2. Germline values: CDR1 LGHNA, CDR2 YNFKEQ. The CDR3 is 16 amino acids. With 1 base clipped from V and 5 bases from J, the junction kept 6 bases outside the gene matches. Here the CDR3 reads CASSQGYLAGGHEQYF. As DNA, the CDR3 is TGTGCCAGCAGCCAAGGGTACCTAGCGGGGGGGCACGAGCAGTACTTC.

V and J are TRBV5-6 and TRBJ2-3; 10 bases agree with TRBD1. The V and J ends lost 0 bases and 4 bases, in that order; junction bases with no gene match: 5. The CDR3 consists of 16 residues. Germline values: CDR1 SGHDT, CDR2 YYEEEE. The CDR3 sequence: CASSLEGQGLADTQYF. CDR3 nucleotides: TGTGCCAGCAGCTTGGAGGGACAGGGGTTGGCAGATACGCAGTATTTT.

V and J are TRBV11-2 and TRBJ2-6; D may be TRBD2 (5 bases). Trimming pared 5 bases from V and 4 bases from J, leaving 15 bases between. Germline CDR1 SGHAT, CDR2 FQNNGV. CDR3 length equals 16 residues. For the CDR3, the DNA is TGTGCCAGCAGCCCGTCGCGGGTTGGGGGGGCCAACGTCCTGACTTTC. The encoded protein is CASSPSRVGGANVLTF.

This clone appeared a single time. The chain has TRBV11-2 and TRBJ2-5; 10 bases align to TRBD1. The V gene end was trimmed by 1 base and the J gene end by 7 bases; junction bases not matched to a gene: 3. The germline CDR1 and CDR2 sequences are SGHAT and FQNNGV. CDR3 length equals 14 residues. The CDR3 here is CASSLGDRGRTQYF. The CDR3 nucleotides are TGTGCCAGCAGCTTAGGGGACAGGGGCCGGACCCAGTACTTC.

This clone appeared once. The chain carries TRBV6-5 and TRBJ1-1; the D is unclear. The CDR3 length is 14 residues. Trimming cost V 7 bases and J 0 bases, with 12 bases left between them. The germline CDR1 and CDR2 sequences are MNHEY and SVGAGI. This CDR3 reads CASTSLQMNTEAFF. CDR3 bases: TGTGCCAGCACCTCTTTGCAGATGAACACTGAAGCTTTCTTT.

V is TRBV30 and J is TRBJ2-2; 9 positions agree with TRBD1. The V gene end was trimmed by 2 bases and the J gene end by 3 bases; junction bases not matched to a gene: 4. Germline assignment: CDR1 GTSNPN and CDR2 SVGIG (reference sequence). CDR3 length: 15 residues. CDR3 sequence: CAWSSGQGHTGELFF. The CDR3 DNA follows: TGTGCCTGGAGTAGTGGACAGGGGCACACCGGGGAGCTGTTTTTT.

The CDR3 sequence is CASEFSPSTDTQYF. DNA for the CDR3: TGTGCCTCGGAGTTCAGCCCTAGCACAGATACGCAGTATTTT. The chain uses TRBV30 and TRBJ2-3; D gene unclear. The germline V and J ends were trimmed by 7 bases and 0 bases, with 14 bases remaining between them. CDR1 and CDR2 from the germline V gene are GTSNPN and SVGIG (reference sequence). The CDR3 has 14 amino acids. Combining the CDR3 with reference TRBV30 and TRBJ2-3 gives the whole variable domain SQTIHQWPATLVQPVGSPLSLECTVEGTSNPNLYWYRQAAGRGLQLLFYSVGIGQISSEVPQNLSASRPQDRQFILSSKKLLLSDSGFYLCASEFSPSTDTQYFGPGTRLTVL.

This chain uses TRBV5-5 with TRBJ2-3; D uncertain. The CDR3 totals 12 residues. V was clipped by 0 bases and J by 4 bases, with 3 bases between them. In germline, CDR1 is SGHKS, CDR2 YYEKEE (reference sequence). CDR3 nucleotide sequence: TGTGCCAGCAGCTTGGCTGCAGATACGCAGTATTTT. Protein: CASSLAADTQYF. Supplemented by reference TRBV5-5 and TRBJ2-3, the full variable domain reads DAGVTQSPTHLIKTRGQQVTLRCSPISGHKSVSWYQQVLGQGPQFIFQYYEKEERGRGNFPDRFSARQFPNYSSELNVNALLLGDSALYLCASSLAADTQYFGPGTRLTVL.

This clone was observed a single time. The J gene is TRBJ1-2, the V gene TRBV5-1; the D gene is possibly TRBD1 (5 bases). Germline V gene lookup returns CDR1 SGHRS and CDR2 YFSETQ. The V and J ends lost 3 bases and 6 bases respectively, with 15 bases between them. The CDR3 extends over 14 amino acids. The CDR3 region is CASSSQVGVHGYTF. The CDR3, as DNA: TGCGCCAGCAGCTCCCAGGTGGGGGTACATGGCTACACCTTC.

This chain joins TRBV11-1 and TRBJ2-2, with 12 bases lining up with TRBD2. V shed 5 bases, J shed 6 bases, and the junction held 7 bases outside the gene matches. CDR3 length: 16 amino acids. Germline-derived CDR1 and CDR2 are SGHAT and FQDESV (reference sequence). The CDR3 sequence: CASSKSSGGAPGELFF. CDR3 nucleotides: TGTGCCAGCAGCAAATCTAGCGGGGGGGCCCCCGGGGAGCTGTTTTTT. Complete variable domain (other parts from reference TRBV11-1 and TRBJ2-2): EAEVAQSPRYKITEKSQAVAFWCDPISGHATLYWYRQILGQGPELLVQFQDESVVDDSQLPKDRFSAERLKGVDSTLKIQPAELGDSAMYLCASSKSSGGAPGELFFGEGSRLTVL.

Here the CDR3 DNA reads TGTGCCAGCAGTTACCGGGTCCAATACAATGAGCAGTTCTTC. Translating it yields CASSYRVQYNEQFF. This rearrangement joins TRBV6-5 to TRBJ2-1; D not resolved. Trimming removed 2 bases from V and 4 bases from J, with 9 bases in between. This CDR3 contains 14 residues. CDR1 MNHEY and CDR2 SVGAGI come from the germline V gene.

Comment on this clone: Compared with germline, one end of the junction differs, possibly owing to a read error. The CDR3: CASSVPMKGRWTSEKLFF. The CDR3 DNA sequence: TGTGCCAGCAGTGTCCCGATGAAGGGCAGATGGACTAGTGAAAAACTGTTTTTT. The V and J genes are TRBV6-1 and TRBJ1-4; D unclear. CDR3 length: 18 amino acids. The germline CDR1 and CDR2 sequences are MNHNS and SASEGT.

The chain employs TRBV7-2 and TRBJ2-5; D is unresolved. The CDR3 consists of 12 residues. The germline V gene has CDR1 SGHTA and CDR2 FQGNSA. V was clipped by 5 bases and J by 7 bases, with 11 bases between them. As DNA, the CDR3 is TGTGCCAGCAGCCCAAGAATTTGGACCCAGTACTTC. The encoded protein is CASSPRIWTQYF.

The V and J genes are TRBV10-3 and TRBJ2-7, with 7 bases fitting TRBD1. The V gene end was trimmed by 3 bases and the J gene end by 5 bases; junction bases not matched to a gene: 1. Germline V gives CDR1 ENHRY, CDR2 SYGVKD. This CDR3 has 12 residues. CDR3 DNA sequence: TGTGCCATCAGTGATGGACAGGACGAGCAGTACTTC. Translation: CAISDGQDEQYF.

The chain has TRBV5-6 and TRBJ2-2; D is possibly TRBD2 (6 bases). The length of the CDR3 is 13 residues. V lost 4 bases to trimming and J lost 5 bases, with 9 bases between them. From germline, CDR1 is SGHDT and CDR2 YYEEEE. The CDR3 loop reads CASSPRGTGELFF. CDR3 nucleotide sequence: TGTGCCAGCAGCCCGCGGGGAACCGGGGAGCTGTTTTTT.